This T cell receptor (beta chain) was sequenced for a study of OX40 agonist ivuxolimab in advanced cancers. Overall study findings and caveats: At doses 0.1 to 3.0 mg/kg, CD4+ and CD8+ clones expanded. Expanded clones belonging to CD8+ T cells outnumbered, on average, those of CD4+.

Patients with a history of autoimmune disease or on systemic immunosuppression were excluded. Blood draws occurred at baseline, cycle 4 day 1, and cycle 7 day 1. Points on this clone: The antigen is not known.

CDR3 length: 16 amino acids. V lost 7 bases and J lost 0, with 18 bases in between. The germline CDR1 and CDR2 sequences are MDHEN and SYDVKM. Some clones are missing from TCRdb's copy, which holds only in-frame ones; the method was immunoSEQ multiplex PCR. This sample has roughly 70,000 clones, with approximately 84% found just once. Here the sequenced sample was CD4+ or CD8+ T cells sorted from blood, taken in a trial of the OX40 agonist ivuxolimab. The source of this sequence is an adult with an advanced solid tumor such as melanoma, head and neck, liver or kidney cancer. V and J are TRBV28 and TRBJ2-5, with D perhaps matching TRBD1 (6 bases). CDR3 sequence: CASTSSGDTYQETQYF. DNA of the CDR3: TGTGCCAGCACCTCGTCTGGGGACACCTACCAAGAGACCCAGTACTTC.